A selection of T cell receptor beta chains follows, all from one sample in a study of T cells after posttransplantation cyclophosphamide. TCRdb's copy holds only in-frame clones and misses some; the assay was immunoSEQ multiplex PCR. Observed are approximately 26,000 clones, no singletons, with the top ten taking 4.4%. Sequencing used PBMCs. The receptors derive from a woman aged 50 to 65 in good health, CMV-negative, and a related stem cell transplant donor. Each CDR3 is given with its conserved first and last residue. The order of the fields is D gene, clone size, V gene, J gene, CDR3 protein, CDR3 DNA. D genes are given only for firm matches. The size entry gives how often the clone was seen (once, few, many) or a class if it is expanded.

TRBD2	many	TRBV5-6	TRBJ2-4	CASSLVAGGAKNIQYF	TGTGCCAGCAGCTTGGTCGCGGGGGGGGCCAAAAACATTCAGTACTTC
TRBD1	many	TRBV4-1	TRBJ2-5	CASSQGTGDVETQYF	TGCGCCAGCAGCCAAGGGACAGGGGATGTGGAGACCCAGTACTTC
.	many	TRBV7-7	TRBJ2-5	CASSSRITETQYF	TGTGCCAGCAGCTCCAGAATCACAGAGACCCAGTACTTC
.	many	TRBV25-1	TRBJ2-1	CASSENFLSYNEQFF	TGTGCCAGCAGTGAAAATTTCCTCTCCTACAATGAGCAGTTCTTC
TRBD1	many	TRBV9	TRBJ1-4	CASSIHRDRVSNEKLFF	TGTGCCAGCAGCATCCACCGAGACAGGGTATCTAATGAAAAACTGTTTTTT
TRBD2	many	TRBV5-1	TRBJ2-5	CASSLTGGREETQYF	TGCGCCAGCAGCTTGACCGGCGGGAGGGAGGAGACCCAGTACTTC
.	many	TRBV4-3	TRBJ2-5	CASSHRPGLSDPRNFLETQYF	TGCGCCAGCAGCCATAGACCGGGACTGAGTGATCCGAGAAATTTTCTGGAGACCCAGTACTTC
TRBD2	many	TRBV18	TRBJ2-7	CASSPSGGRFSRGEQYF	TGTGCCAGCTCACCATCGGGGGGGCGCTTCTCCAGGGGCGAGCAGTACTTC
TRBD2	many	TRBV5-1	TRBJ2-3	CASRGRARAGAAATDTQYF	TGCGCCAGCCGCGGTAGGGCACGAGCGGGGGCCGCAGCCACAGATACGCAGTATTTT
TRBD1	many	TRBV5-1	TRBJ2-3	CASSLAGNRGADTQYF	TGCGCCAGCAGCTTGGCCGGGAACAGGGGCGCAGATACGCAGTATTTT
.	many	TRBV19	TRBJ2-7	CASSFSGFNEQYF	TGTGCCAGTAGTTTTTCCGGGTTCAACGAGCAGTACTTC
.	many	TRBV10-1	TRBJ1-2	CASSESRIYGYTF	TGCGCCAGCAGTGAGTCGCGGATATATGGCTACACCTTC
.	many	TRBV27	TRBJ1-3	CASSSAWGTPLLRSGNTIYF	TGTGCCAGCAGCTCAGCTTGGGGGACACCACTCCTCCGATCTGGAAACACCATATATTTT
TRBD2	many	TRBV4-1	TRBJ2-3	CASSQEYYQRTSGDTQYF	TGCGCCAGCAGCCAAGAGTATTATCAGAGGACTAGTGGGGATACGCAGTATTTT
.	many	TRBV5-1	TRBJ1-4	CASSLDVGPGEKLFF	TGCGCCAGCAGCTTGGATGTGGGGCCTGGAGAAAAACTGTTTTTT
.	many	TRBV7-3	TRBJ2-6	CASSLTVDSAWANVLTF	TGTGCCAGCAGCTTAACGGTCGACAGCGCCTGGGCCAACGTCCTGACTTTC